Listed below are T cell receptor beta chains from one sample, sequenced in a study of beta chain features in type 1 diabetes. Assay: immunoSEQ multiplex PCR; the TCRdb copy retains only in-frame clones and omits some. The sample has a few hundred thousand clones, 8.5% to 10% seen once. Sequencing was performed on central memory CD4+ T cells from blood. Receptors originate from a man aged 30 to 39 with type 1 diabetes. Each CDR3 is given with its conserved first and last residue. A D gene is named only where the DNA matches it firmly. Clone sizes are given selectively: once, few, many, or a class where the clone is expanded.

clone size: few
J gene: TRBJ2-3
V gene: TRBV27
D gene: TRBD2
CDR3 DNA: TGTGCCAGCAGACCTCTAGCGGGAGGGAACACAGATACGCAGTATTTT
CDR3 protein: CASRPLAGGNTDTQYF

clone size: NA
J gene: TRBJ2-3
V gene: TRBV28
D gene: NA
CDR3 DNA: TGTGCCAGCAGAAAGGGAGGCACAGATACGCAGTATTTT
CDR3 protein: CASRKGGTDTQYF

clone size: few
J gene: TRBJ1-1
V gene: TRBV7-2
D gene: TRBD1
CDR3 DNA: TGTGCCAGCAGCCTCATGGACAGGGGAGCTTTCTTT
CDR3 protein: CASSLMDRGAFF

clone size: NA
J gene: TRBJ1-1
V gene: TRBV18
D gene: NA
CDR3 DNA: TGTGCCAGCTCAGGGGTCACTGAAGCTTTCTTT
CDR3 protein: CASSGVTEAFF

clone size: few
J gene: TRBJ1-2
V gene: TRBV7-9
D gene: TRBD1
CDR3 DNA: TGTGCCAGCAGCCGGGGACAGGTATCTAACTATGGCTACACCTTC
CDR3 protein: CASSRGQVSNYGYTF

clone size: NA
J gene: TRBJ1-1
V gene: TRBV7-2
D gene: NA
CDR3 DNA: TGTGCCAGCAGCTTTTACAGGGTGGATAAATCTGAAGCTTTCTTT
CDR3 protein: CASSFYRVDKSEAFF

clone size: many
J gene: TRBJ2-7
V gene: TRBV11-3
D gene: TRBD1
CDR3 DNA: TGTGCCAGCAGCCCGGGACAGGGAAACTACGAGCAGTACTTC
CDR3 protein: CASSPGQGNYEQYF

clone size: few
J gene: TRBJ1-4
V gene: TRBV7-8
D gene: NA
CDR3 DNA: TGTGCCAGCAGCCAAGACCGGACAGCGGAAAAACTGTTTTTT
CDR3 protein: CASSQDRTAEKLFF

clone size: few
J gene: TRBJ2-1
V gene: TRBV5-1
D gene: NA
CDR3 DNA: TGCGCCAGCAGCTTGAACCCATCGGGGCAGATAGACAATGAGCAGTTCTTC
CDR3 protein: CASSLNPSGQIDNEQFF

clone size: few
J gene: TRBJ2-7
V gene: TRBV7-3
D gene: TRBD1
CDR3 DNA: TGTGCCAGCAGCGAACAGGGGATGATGGCGTCCTACGAGCAGTACTTC
CDR3 protein: CASSEQGMMASYEQYF

clone size: NA
J gene: TRBJ1-5
V gene: TRBV5-5
D gene: NA
CDR3 DNA: TGTGCCAGCAGCTTGGCAGGGGAGGGCAATCAGCCCCAGCATTTT
CDR3 protein: CASSLAGEGNQPQHF

clone size: few
J gene: TRBJ1-2
V gene: TRBV6-6
D gene: TRBD1
CDR3 DNA: TGTGCCAGCAGTTCCGGACAGGGGCGCTATGGCTACACCTTC
CDR3 protein: CASSSGQGRYGYTF

clone size: few
J gene: TRBJ1-1
V gene: TRBV2
D gene: NA
CDR3 DNA: TGTGCCAGCAGGATGAACACTGAAGCTTTCTTT
CDR3 protein: CASRMNTEAFF

clone size: many
J gene: TRBJ2-2
V gene: TRBV2
D gene: TRBD2
CDR3 DNA: TGTGCCAGCTGGAGGGAGGGAACCGGGGAGCTGTTTTTT
CDR3 protein: CASWREGTGELFF

clone size: NA
J gene: TRBJ1-3
V gene: TRBV10-2
D gene: NA
CDR3 DNA: TGCGCCAGCACCCGGACAGAAGGAAACACCATATATTTT
CDR3 protein: CASTRTEGNTIYF

clone size: NA
J gene: TRBJ2-6
V gene: TRBV6-5
D gene: NA
CDR3 DNA: TGTGCCAGCAGTGACTATTCCTCTGGGGCCAACGTCCTGACTTTC
CDR3 protein: CASSDYSSGANVLTF

clone size: NA
J gene: TRBJ2-2
V gene: TRBV28
D gene: NA
CDR3 DNA: TGTGCCAGCAGTCCTGGGCGCTACACCGGGGAGCTGTTTTTT
CDR3 protein: CASSPGRYTGELFF

clone size: once
J gene: TRBJ1-2
V gene: TRBV7-2
D gene: NA
CDR3 DNA: TGTGCCAGCAGCGCTAGTGCTGGCTACACCTTC
CDR3 protein: CASSASAGYTF

clone size: NA
J gene: TRBJ2-7
V gene: TRBV28
D gene: NA
CDR3 DNA: TGTGCCAGCAGGTATCACTACGAGCAGTACTTC
CDR3 protein: CASRYHYEQYF

clone size: many
J gene: TRBJ2-1
V gene: TRBV7-9
D gene: NA
CDR3 DNA: TGTGCCAGCAGCTTGCTTGAGTCTAGGCAGTTCTTC
CDR3 protein: CASSLLESRQFF

clone size: few
J gene: TRBJ2-2
V gene: TRBV7-2
D gene: NA
CDR3 DNA: TGTGCCAGCAGTTTGCAACTCGGGGGCAACACCGGGGAGCTGTTTTTT
CDR3 protein: CASSLQLGGNTGELFF

clone size: NA
J gene: TRBJ1-3
V gene: TRBV5-1
D gene: NA
CDR3 DNA: TGCGCCAGCAGTGAATACGGCTTCGGAAACACCATATATTTT
CDR3 protein: CASSEYGFGNTIYF

clone size: many
J gene: TRBJ1-1
V gene: TRBV4-1
D gene: NA
CDR3 DNA: TGCGCCAGCAGCCAAGAGGTCGCCAGGGCGAGTGAAGCTTTCTTT
CDR3 protein: CASSQEVARASEAFF

clone size: many
J gene: TRBJ1-1
V gene: TRBV7-2
D gene: NA
CDR3 DNA: TGTGCCAGCAGCTTAGATGGAGTTCACCCTGAAGCTTTCTTT
CDR3 protein: CASSLDGVHPEAFF

clone size: few
J gene: TRBJ2-7
V gene: TRBV28
D gene: TRBD1
CDR3 DNA: TGTGCCAGCACCACCCAGACAGGGAGTGGCGACGAGCAGTACTTC
CDR3 protein: CASTTQTGSGDEQYF

clone size: few
J gene: TRBJ2-1
V gene: TRBV7-9
D gene: TRBD2
CDR3 DNA: TGTGCCAGCAGCCCGGGCGGGAGCGGTTACAATGAGCAGTTCTTC
CDR3 protein: CASSPGGSGYNEQFF

clone size: many
J gene: TRBJ1-3
V gene: TRBV28
D gene: NA
CDR3 DNA: TGTGCCACCCGGCGGCGGAACCTTGGAAACACCATATATTTT
CDR3 protein: CATRRRNLGNTIYF

clone size: NA
J gene: TRBJ2-2
V gene: TRBV11-1
D gene: NA
CDR3 DNA: TGTGCCAGCAGCCCCCAAGAGGCTGACACCGGGGAGCTGTTTTTT
CDR3 protein: CASSPQEADTGELFF

clone size: NA
J gene: TRBJ2-1
V gene: TRBV5-1
D gene: TRBD2
CDR3 DNA: TGCGCCAGCAGCTCGGGTCGGGAGGCCGATGAGCAGTTCTTC
CDR3 protein: CASSSGREADEQFF

clone size: few
J gene: TRBJ1-1
V gene: TRBV5-6
D gene: TRBD1
CDR3 DNA: TGTGCCAGCAGCTTGGCCGACAGGGGTACTGAAGCTTTCTTT
CDR3 protein: CASSLADRGTEAFF

clone size: NA
J gene: TRBJ1-4
V gene: TRBV6-1
D gene: NA
CDR3 DNA: TGTGCCAGCGCCGGGGGATCTGAAAAACTGTTTTTT
CDR3 protein: CASAGGSEKLFF

clone size: few
J gene: TRBJ1-4
V gene: TRBV7-9
D gene: NA
CDR3 DNA: TGTGCCAGCAGCCTCTCTCAGGGTACAAATGAAAAACTGTTTTTT
CDR3 protein: CASSLSQGTNEKLFF

clone size: NA
J gene: TRBJ2-5
V gene: TRBV7-2
D gene: NA
CDR3 DNA: TGTGCCAGCACCCCCCAGGGCGGGAAAGAGACCCAGTACTTC
CDR3 protein: CASTPQGGKETQYF

clone size: few
J gene: TRBJ2-5
V gene: TRBV9
D gene: TRBD2
CDR3 DNA: TGTGCCAGCAGCAACTCGGGACTAGCTCGGGAGACCCAGTACTTC
CDR3 protein: CASSNSGLARETQYF

clone size: NA
J gene: TRBJ2-6
V gene: TRBV28
D gene: NA
CDR3 DNA: TGTGCCAGCAGCTTACTTGGGGCCAACGTCCTGACTTTC
CDR3 protein: CASSLLGANVLTF

clone size: few
J gene: TRBJ2-3
V gene: TRBV28
D gene: TRBD2
CDR3 DNA: TGTGCCAGCAGTTTAGAGCGGGGGGAGTGGTATTTT
CDR3 protein: CASSLERGEWYF

clone size: many
J gene: TRBJ1-5
V gene: TRBV5-6
D gene: TRBD1
CDR3 DNA: TGTGCCAGCAGCTTGCAGGGGGGCAATCAGCCCCAGCATTTT
CDR3 protein: CASSLQGGNQPQHF

clone size: NA
J gene: TRBJ1-1
V gene: TRBV5-1
D gene: NA
CDR3 DNA: TGCGCCAGCAGCTTCCTAGCCGAGAACACTGAAGCTTTCTTT
CDR3 protein: CASSFLAENTEAFF

clone size: many
J gene: TRBJ2-2
V gene: TRBV28
D gene: TRBD2
CDR3 DNA: TGTGCCAGCAGTTTTCCAGGGGGGACTAGCGGGAGTATTAACACCGGGGAGCTGTTTTTT
CDR3 protein: CASSFPGGTSGSINTGELFF

clone size: few
J gene: TRBJ2-7
V gene: TRBV28
D gene: NA
CDR3 DNA: TGTGCCAGCAGGACATACTACGAGCAGTACTTC
CDR3 protein: CASRTYYEQYF

clone size: few
J gene: TRBJ2-5
V gene: TRBV5-1
D gene: NA
CDR3 DNA: TGCGCCAGCAGCTTCACTAGTTGGTACCAAGAGACCCAGTACTTC
CDR3 protein: CASSFTSWYQETQYF

clone size: few
J gene: TRBJ1-5
V gene: TRBV19
D gene: NA
CDR3 DNA: TGTGCCAGTAGTATTGTGGGGGTTCAGCCCCAGCATTTT
CDR3 protein: CASSIVGVQPQHF

clone size: NA
J gene: TRBJ2-7
V gene: TRBV7-2
D gene: NA
CDR3 DNA: TGTGCCAGCAGCTTAGGTGGGGACCCCATTTACGAGCAGTACTTC
CDR3 protein: CASSLGGDPIYEQYF

clone size: few
J gene: TRBJ1-1
V gene: TRBV6-6
D gene: TRBD1
CDR3 DNA: TGTGCCAGCAGCCAAGCAGGGGGCTTATTTACCGAAGCTTTCTTT
CDR3 protein: CASSQAGGLFTEAFF

clone size: many
J gene: TRBJ2-7
V gene: TRBV19
D gene: TRBD2
CDR3 DNA: TGTGCCAGCTCTTCCCGAGGGGGACTAGCGGGAGAAGGCTACGAGCAGTACTTC
CDR3 protein: CASSSRGGLAGEGYEQYF

clone size: few
J gene: TRBJ1-5
V gene: TRBV30
D gene: NA
CDR3 DNA: TGTGCCTGGAGTACTTCGGATGTTAATCAGCCCCAGCATTTT
CDR3 protein: CAWSTSDVNQPQHF

clone size: many
J gene: TRBJ2-5
V gene: TRBV28
D gene: NA
CDR3 DNA: TGTGCCAGCGTCGGGCTCGCCGGGGGCATCGAGACCCAGTACTTC
CDR3 protein: CASVGLAGGIETQYF